The table lists the clone carrying this T cell receptor (beta chain) with many counts. Its target is unknown. The CDR3 runs to 12 residues. CDR1 and CDR2 (germline): MDHEN, SYDVKM. V lost 8 bases to trimming and J lost 4 bases, with 11 bases between them. This entry belongs to a study of CD8 T cells in ankylosing spondylitis. The study's findings and limits: In peripheral blood, disease-linked CD8+ clones occurred at relatively low frequencies.

TCRdb recomputed calls from the 5' RACE reads with MiXCR, one row per CDR3 protein. The profile shows about 130,000 distinct CDR3 sequences, 7% to 8% of them singletons. The source of this sequence is a female donor with ankylosing spondylitis or in good health (not recorded which). V usage is TRBV28 and J usage is TRBJ1-1; possible D gene TRBD1, 5 bases. The sample consisted of blood, either unsorted or a sorted T cell fraction (not recorded which). This chain's CDR3 is CASEGTSTEAFF. The CDR3 DNA reads as TGTGCCAGCGAAGGGACGAGCACTGAAGCTTTCTTT.